What follows are 2 T cell receptor beta chains derived from one specimen sequenced in a study of shared clonotypes between healthy human individuals. The repertoire was sequenced with immunoSEQ multiplex PCR; TCRdb's copy has only in-frame clones and lacks some. The data show 2 million or so clones, with 95% seen just once and 0.13% held by the top ten. The sample comprised naive CD4+ T cells sorted from blood. Specified subset: CD45RA+ positively selected. The receptors were gathered from a man aged 18 to 29 in good health.

The DNA of the CDR3 is TGTGCCAGTAGTTCGCTAGCGGCCTCCTACGAGCAGTACTTC. The encoded protein is CASSSLAASYEQYF. The chain couples TRBV19 to TRBJ2-7; 7 nucleotides match TRBD2. This CDR3 contains 14 residues. V shed 5 bases and J 0 bases; nucleotides not matched to a gene: 4. Germline assignment: CDR1 LNHDA and CDR2 SQIVND (reference sequence).

The V and J genes are TRBV27 and TRBJ2-7; TRBD1 aligns across 10 bases. The CDR3 is 14 residues long. With 8 bases clipped from V and 5 bases from J, the junction kept 9 bases outside the gene matches. Per germline, CDR1 MNHEY and CDR2 SMNVEV (reference sequence). The CDR3 reads CASGRQGALHEQYF. The DNA of the CDR3 is TGTGCCAGCGGCCGACAGGGGGCCCTCCACGAGCAGTACTTC.